A single TCR beta chain is shown here with its context. As yet, its antigen is unknown. The protocol was immunoSEQ multiplex PCR, while the TCRdb copy is restricted to in-frame clones and leaves out a portion. The sample gives about 2 million clones, 85% to 95% of which show up once; roughly 0.13% is in the top ten. The study drew its donors from healthy HIV-negative adults without recent acute infections or vaccinations. This sample was included in a study of shared clonotypes between healthy human individuals. The study's findings and limits: Measured sharing among donors was expected to vary with sequencing depth.

Trimming took off 6 bases at V and 3 bases at J, with 9 bases between the two ends. The CDR3 consists of 12 residues. Germline loops: CDR1 SGHDT, CDR2 YYEEEE. V gene TRBV5-6 combines with J gene TRBJ2-5; unclear D gene. The receptor's source is a man younger than 30 in good health. What was sequenced was naive CD4+ T cells sorted from blood. As for subset: CD45RA+ positively selected. The CDR3 coding sequence is TGTGCCAGCATGAGGCAGAAAGAGACCCAGTACTTC. Protein sequence: CASMRQKETQYF.